These 9 T cell receptor beta chains came from one sample sequenced in a study of T cell changes during pregnancy in multiple sclerosis. Sequenced by immunoSEQ multiplex PCR; TCRdb stores in-frame clones only, minus some. In the table there are some 70,000 clones, around nine tenths of which are singletons. The source was peripheral blood, collected after pregnancy. All receptors come from a female donor in good health, enrolled as a control in a pregnancy study.

The rearrangement uses TRBV19 and TRBJ1-2, with D possibly TRBD1 on 6 matching bases. V lost 4 bases and J lost 4, with 16 bases in between. The CDR3 runs to 15 residues. Germline CDR1 is LNHDA and CDR2 is SQIVND (reference sequence). For the CDR3, the DNA is TGTGCCAGTAGTAACAGTGGACAGCCCGCCTATGGCTACACCTTC. Translation gives CASSNSGQPAYGYTF.

This chain uses TRBV7-3 with TRBJ2-2; D perhaps matches TRBD1 (7 bases). Germline V CDR1 and CDR2: SGHTA, FQGTGA. There are 18 residues in the CDR3. The V end lost 7 bases, the J end lost 7 bases, and 28 bases lay between the germline ends. This CDR3 is CASNRDRVREWVVGELFF. In DNA form, the CDR3 reads TGTGCCAGCAACCGCGACAGGGTTCGGGAGTGGGTCGTCGGGGAGCTGTTTTTT. The full variable domain, completed using reference TRBV7-3 and TRBJ2-2, is GAGVSQTPSNKVTEKGKYVELRCDPISGHTALYWYRQSLGQGPEFLIYFQGTGAADDSGLPNDRFFAVRPEGSVSTLKIQRTERGDSAVYLCASNRDRVREWVVGELFFGEGSRLTVL.

This chain joins TRBV2 and TRBJ2-1; 9 bases are a match to TRBD2. This CDR3 spans 14 amino acids. CDR1 and CDR2 (germline): SNHLY, FYNNEI. The junction had 3 bases not matched to a gene; V was cut back by 7 bases and J by 2 bases. CDR3 in amino acids: CASTIAGAYNEQFF. For the CDR3, the DNA is TGTGCCAGCACCATAGCGGGGGCCTACAATGAGCAGTTCTTC.

The count of this clone is one. J is TRBJ2-5 and V is TRBV7-8; D is possibly TRBD2 (7 bases). Deletions cut 10 bases from V and 5 bases from J, with 17 bases between. This CDR3 comprises 13 residues. Germline CDR1 is SGHVS and CDR2 is FQNEAQ. Here the CDR3 reads CATTWGGQETQYF. The CDR3 DNA reads TGTGCCACCACTTGGGGGGGCCAGGAGACCCAGTACTTC.

The CDR3, as DNA: TGTGCCAGCAGCCTCGGACAGGGTCTTCGAAACACCATATATTTT. Its protein product is CASSLGQGLRNTIYF. J is TRBJ1-3 and V is TRBV7-6, with TRBD1 matching 8 bases. CDR3 length equals 15 residues. V trimming: 5 bases; J trimming: 5 bases; junction bases outside the gene matches: 8. CDR1 SGHVS and CDR2 FNYEAQ come from the germline V gene.

The V gene is TRBV9, the J gene TRBJ2-2, with unresolved D. Per the germline V gene, CDR1 is SGDLS and CDR2 is YYNGEE. This CDR3 has 13 amino acids. With 7 bases removed from V and 0 bases from J, the gap between germline ends came to 7 bases. CDR3 nucleotide sequence: TGTGCCAGCGGCCTTCCGAACACCGGGGAGCTGTTTTTT. Amino acids: CASGLPNTGELFF.

The chain joins TRBV4-1 to TRBJ2-7, with 7 bases aligning to TRBD1. The CDR3 length is 17 residues. Germline V CDR1 and CDR2: MGHRA, YSYEKL. The V gene end was trimmed by 0 bases and the J gene end by 6 bases; junction bases not matched to a gene: 14. CDR3 in amino acids: CASSQESRKGAQAEQYF. CDR3 coding DNA: TGCGCCAGCAGCCAAGAGAGTAGAAAGGGGGCGCAGGCCGAGCAGTACTTC.

V gene TRBV18 combines with J gene TRBJ1-5, with TRBD1 matching over 8 bases. Germline V lookup: CDR1 KGHSH, CDR2 LQKENI. The CDR3 contains 15 residues. Unmatched junction bases numbered 6, after V lost 6 bases and J lost 2 bases. CDR3 amino acids: CASSGQGSGNQPQHF. The DNA of the CDR3 is TGTGCCAGCTCTGGACAGGGATCGGGCAATCAGCCCCAGCATTTT.

The rearrangement uses TRBV27 and TRBJ2-7, with D hard to call. The CDR3 covers 15 residues. Trimming removed 0 bases from V and 1 base from J, with 10 bases in between. From germline, CDR1 is MNHEY and CDR2 SMNVEV (reference sequence). CDR3 in amino acids: CASSLSATLSYEQYF. CDR3 sequence (DNA): TGTGCCAGCAGTTTATCCGCCACCCTATCCTACGAGCAGTACTTC.